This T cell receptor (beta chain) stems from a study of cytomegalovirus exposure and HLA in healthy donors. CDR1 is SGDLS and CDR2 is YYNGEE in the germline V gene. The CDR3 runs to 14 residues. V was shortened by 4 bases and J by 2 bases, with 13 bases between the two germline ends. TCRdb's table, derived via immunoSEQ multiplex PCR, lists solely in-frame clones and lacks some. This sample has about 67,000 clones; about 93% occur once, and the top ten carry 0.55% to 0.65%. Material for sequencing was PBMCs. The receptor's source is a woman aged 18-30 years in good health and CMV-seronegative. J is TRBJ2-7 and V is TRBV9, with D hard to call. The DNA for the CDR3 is TGTGCCAGCAGCACCGGGTCCAACCCCTACGAGCAGTACTTC. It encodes CASSTGSNPYEQYF. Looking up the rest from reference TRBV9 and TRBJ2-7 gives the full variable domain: DSGVTQTPKHLITATGQRVTLRCSPRSGDLSVYWYQQSLDQGLQFLIQYYNGEERAKGNILERFSAQQFPDLHSELNLSSLELGDSALYFCASSTGSNPYEQYFGPGTRLTVT.